This entry concerns a single T cell receptor (beta chain). This clonotype has a count of ten or more. It lacks a known antigen. The sample holds no much larger clone one base away, and base qualities are not on file. This sample was included in a study of HIV-infected patients and healthy controls (dated by TCRdb to the mid-2010s). Library prep was done by 5' RACE. Sequencing used an Illumina MiSeq. TCRdb cleaned the public reads at Q25 with fastp, built clones with MiXCR and kept in-frame beta chains. Rows with a matching CDR3 protein are joined into one entry that keeps the most common DNA and genes. This sample has 55,000 to 70,000 distinct CDR3 sequences in its table, and 19% of those were observed once. 1.4% of the sample belongs to the ten largest clones. CDR1 SGHTA and CDR2 FQGNSA are derived from the germline V gene. V and J are trimmed by 5 bases and 4 bases, and the gene matches miss 7 bases of the junction. The CDR3 runs 15 residues from the cysteine to the phenylalanine. Here the CDR3 DNA is all that survives: 45 bases in frame from base 1.

The receptor was isolated from a human donor in good health. The chain is made from TRBV7-2 and TRBJ1-5, and TRBD1 matches 8 of the central bases. Specimen: CD4+ T cells from blood. The nucleotide sequence reads as follows: TGTGCCAGCAGCCCAAGGACAGGGCTGAATCAGCCCCAGCATTTT. Its translation is CASSPRTGLNQPQHF.